This TCR beta chain comes out of a study of shared clonotypes between healthy human individuals. Study at large: Three plates each covered CD4 naive and memory; CD8 naive two, CD8 memory one. Whole-study findings and limits: Larger estimated richness was generally recorded for naive subsets relative to memory subsets. Having only a few donors restricted how much genetic and exposure-history diversity was captured. Generation probabilities of non-shared clonotypes were lower (relative to those shared by all four donors).

As concerns this clone: Its specificity is not known.

V lost 1 base, J lost 4 bases, and 3 bases stayed unmatched. The CDR3 consists of 15 residues. In germline, CDR1 is SGHNT, CDR2 YENEEA. Measured with immunoSEQ multiplex PCR; TCRdb has only the in-frame clones, and not every one. The table shows 1,400,000 or so clones, with about 98.5% occurring only once. V is TRBV11-3 and J is TRBJ2-2; 7 bases are a match to TRBD2. This TCR was recovered from a man aged 25 to 40 in good health. Sequenced sample: naive CD4+ T cells sorted from blood. Subset described: CD45RA+ positively selected. The CDR3 DNA reads TGTGCCAGCAGCTTAGGACTAGCCGGCACCGGGGAGCTGTTTTTT. It specifies CASSLGLAGTGELFF.